The 24 T cell receptor beta chains below come from one sample, sequenced in a study of graft-versus-host responses after intestinal transplantation. Graft tissue was processed to release intraepithelial and lamina propria lymphocytes. Produced via immunoSEQ multiplex PCR; TCRdb's table is partial and in-frame only. This sample has approximately 18,000 clones, with roughly 79% found just once. The sample consisted of ileum tissue, taken around 470 days after intestinal transplant. These receptors came from a human patient who received an intestinal transplant, so some T cells may come from the graft donor.

This clone was detected only a few times. The V and J genes are TRBV5-4 and TRBJ1-2, with TRBD1 as a possible D gene (6 bases). This CDR3 comprises 15 residues. Per germline, CDR1 SGHNT and CDR2 YYREEE (reference sequence). V was cut by 4 bases and J by 1 base, with 14 bases left in between. This CDR3 is CASSPAGAGNYGYTF. The CDR3, as DNA: TGTGCCAGCAGCCCGGCGGGGGCCGGTAACTATGGCTACACCTTC.

The chain is built from TRBV19 and TRBJ1-2; 8 bases are a match to TRBD1. V lost 7 bases, J lost 8 bases, and 3 bases stayed unmatched. This CDR3 contains 11 residues. Germline assignment: CDR1 LNHDA and CDR2 SQIVND (reference sequence). The CDR3 sequence: CASTAGGGYTF. In DNA, the CDR3 is TGTGCCAGTACCGCAGGGGGCGGCTACACCTTC.

This sequence joins TRBV9 and TRBJ1-1; no firm D call. The CDR3 runs to 15 residues. Germline values: CDR1 SGDLS, CDR2 YYNGEE. Trimming left V 0 bases short and J 0 bases short, with 9 bases between. The CDR3 DNA sequence: TGTGCCAGCAGCGTAGGTGGGTCAGTGAACACTGAAGCTTTCTTT. It codes for CASSVGGSVNTEAFF.

The chain is built from TRBV7-3 and TRBJ1-4; 7 nucleotides agree with TRBD1. V trimming: 5 bases; J trimming: 10 bases; junction bases outside the gene matches: 13. Per the germline V gene, CDR1 is SGHTA and CDR2 is FQGTGA. The CDR3 is made up of 15 amino acids. CDR3 sequence reads: CASSGHRGVRGKLFF. CDR3 in DNA: TGTGCCAGCAGCGGACACAGGGGCGTAAGGGGAAAACTGTTTTTT.

J is TRBJ2-7 and V is TRBV5-1, with D perhaps matching TRBD2 (6 bases). Germline V gives CDR1 SGHRS, CDR2 YFSETQ. The CDR3 is 11 residues long. The germline V and J ends were trimmed by 4 bases and 7 bases, with 9 bases remaining between them. CDR3 protein: CASSLGGEQYF. For the CDR3, the DNA is TGCGCCAGCAGCCTCGGAGGGGAGCAGTACTTC.

CDR3 loop: CASSWTGVTGELFF. CDR3 DNA: TGTGCCAGCAGTTGGACAGGGGTCACCGGGGAGCTGTTTTTT. This chain connects TRBV28 to TRBJ2-2; 9 bases match TRBD1. CDR1 and CDR2 (germline): MDHEN, SYDVKM. This CDR3 has 14 residues. J lost 4 bases, V lost 4 bases, and 1 base had no gene match.

This chain connects TRBV5-6 to TRBJ2-5, with a possible D match to TRBD2 (5 bases). Deletions cut 2 bases from V and 3 bases from J, with 17 bases between. Germline lookup yields CDR1 SGHDT and CDR2 YYEEEE. The CDR3 runs to 16 residues. The CDR3 DNA sequence: TGTGCCAGCAGCTTTACGGTGCCACCGGGAAAAGAGACCCAGTACTTC. It is translated as CASSFTVPPGKETQYF.

The rearrangement uses TRBV5-1 and TRBJ1-2, with D maybe TRBD1 (6 bases). Germline loops: CDR1 SGHRS, CDR2 YFSETQ. V dropped 0 bases and J dropped 3 bases, with 21 bases sitting between them. This CDR3 spans 18 amino acids. CDR3 sequence reads: CASSLDRAKGVGYYGYTF. In DNA, the CDR3 is TGCGCCAGCAGCTTGGACCGGGCCAAGGGGGTGGGCTACTATGGCTACACCTTC.

This clone was seen only once. This chain uses TRBV18 with TRBJ1-3, with a possible D match to TRBD1 (5 bases). CDR3 length: 16 residues. The V end was cut by 3 bases, the J end by 2 bases, with 14 bases between. Per the germline V gene, CDR1 is KGHSH and CDR2 is LQKENI. The DNA for the CDR3 is TGTGCCAGCTCACCGGTAGTCACAGGAACTGGAAACACCATATATTTT. Translating gives CASSPVVTGTGNTIYF.

V is TRBV18 and J is TRBJ2-3; the D is unclear. Trimming shortened V by 1 base and J by 4 bases, and 3 bases separated the two germline ends. Per germline, CDR1 KGHSH and CDR2 LQKENI. CDR3 length: 12 amino acids. The DNA for the CDR3 is TGTGCCAGCTCACCACTGGCAGATACGCAGTATTTT. This codes for CASSPLADTQYF.

The chain is built from TRBV15 and TRBJ1-4; D might be TRBD1 (5 bases). With 5 bases removed from V and 5 bases from J, the gap between germline ends came to 15 bases. The germline V gene has CDR1 LNHNV and CDR2 YYDKDF (reference sequence). The CDR3 contains 15 residues. CDR3 sequence (DNA): TGTGCCACCAGCTGGCGGGACGGTCGGAATGAAAAACTGTTTTTT. Protein product: CATSWRDGRNEKLFF.

This clone was recorded once. Other DNA sequences in the same sample also yield this CDR3. V is TRBV15 and J is TRBJ2-3, with D unresolved. Germline CDR1 and CDR2: LNHNV and YYDKDF (reference sequence). V lost 1 base, J lost 4 bases, and 18 bases lay in between. The CDR3 is made up of 17 amino acids. The CDR3 DNA sequence: TGTGCCACCAGCAGAGGTCAGGTCCCCTCGTGGGCAGATACGCAGTATTTT. Amino acid sequence: CATSRGQVPSWADTQYF. Supplemented by reference TRBV15 and TRBJ2-3, the full variable domain reads DAMVIQNPRYQVTQFGKPVTLSCSQTLNHNVMYWYQQKSSQAPKLLFHYYDKDFNNEADTPDNFQSRRPNTSFCFLDIRSPGLGDTAMYLCATSRGQVPSWADTQYFGPGTRLTVL.

Note on this clone: Germline and junction disagree at one end, which may indicate a read error. The V call is TRBV27, the J call TRBJ1-5, with D maybe TRBD1 (5 bases). The CDR3 covers 13 residues. Germline V gene data show CDR1 as MNHEY and CDR2 as SMNVEV (reference sequence). DNA for the CDR3: TGTGCCAGCAGCTGGGATATTCGACAGCCTCAGCATTTT. Encoded protein: CASSWDIRQPQHF.

The chain recombines TRBV6-5 with TRBJ1-5; D may be TRBD1 (6 bases). CDR1 is MNHEY and CDR2 is SVGAGI in the germline V gene. Trimming left V 6 bases short and J 5 bases short, with 11 bases between. CDR3 size: 13 residues. CDR3: CASSGTRDQPQHF. The DNA of the CDR3 is TGTGCCAGCAGCGGGACAAGGGATCAGCCCCAGCATTTT.

This chain uses TRBV4-3 with TRBJ2-7, with D perhaps being TRBD1 or TRBD2 (6 bases each). Between the trimmed V and J ends, which lost 0 bases and 1 base, there was a span of 16 bases. The germline V gene has CDR1 LGHNA and CDR2 YSLEER. The CDR3 covers 17 residues. The CDR3 bases are TGCGCCAGCAGCCAAGATTGGTCGGACAGCGGGTCCTACGAGCAGTACTTC. It yields the protein CASSQDWSDSGSYEQYF.

A single count supports this clone. Mismatch with germline at one junction end may stem from a read error. Within the sample, other DNA sequences also encode this same CDR3. The V and J genes are TRBV27 and TRBJ1-4; D may be TRBD1 (5 bases). Per the germline V gene, CDR1 is MNHEY and CDR2 is SMNVEV (reference sequence). This CDR3 contains 14 residues. CDR3 coding DNA: TGTGCCAGCAGTTTTGGGGCAACTAATGAGAAACTGTTTTTT. Translation gives CASSFGATNEKLFF.

CDR3 DNA: TGTGCCAGCAGCTTCAGTTACGAGCAGTACTTC. The encoded protein is CASSFSYEQYF. The chain combines TRBV7-8 with TRBJ2-7; no clear D gene. Trimming stripped 3 bases from V and 4 bases from J, with 4 bases between. The CDR3 runs 11 residues. CDR1 SGHVS and CDR2 FQNEAQ come from the germline V gene.

The rearrangement uses TRBV10-1 and TRBJ2-2, with 11 nucleotides matching TRBD2. The J segment lost 1 base and the V segment lost 4 bases, leaving 2 bases of the junction unmatched. The length of the CDR3 is 16 residues. Germline CDR1 and CDR2: WNHNN and SYGVQD (reference sequence). CDR3 protein: CASSAGTSGNTGELFF. The DNA for the CDR3 is TGCGCCAGCAGTGCTGGGACTAGCGGGAACACCGGGGAGCTGTTTTTT.

The chain is built from TRBV19 and TRBJ1-6, with D perhaps TRBD1 (6 bases). The V end lost 7 bases, the J end lost 6 bases, and 16 bases lay between the germline ends. The CDR3 loop spans 15 amino acids. Germline loops: CDR1 LNHDA, CDR2 SQIVND (reference sequence). DNA of the CDR3: TGTGCCAGTACCTTACCCGGGACACGTAATTCACCCCTCCACTTT. It is translated as CASTLPGTRNSPLHF. The full variable domain, in which reference TRBV19 and TRBJ1-6 provide the parts outside the CDR3, is DGGITQSPKYLFRKEGQNVTLSCEQNLNHDAMYWYRQDPGQGLRLIYYSQIVNDFQKGDIAEGYSVSREKKESFPLTVTSAQKNPTAFYLCASTLPGTRNSPLHFGNGTRLTVT.

The chain has TRBV4-1 and TRBJ2-3; D ambiguous. Trimming took 0 bases from V and 1 from J, leaving 8 bases between them. The CDR3 is 15 amino acids. Germline V CDR1 and CDR2: MGHRA, YSYEKL. Here the CDR3 reads CASSQEREGTDTQYF. The CDR3 nucleotides read TGCGCCAGCAGCCAAGAAAGGGAAGGCACAGATACGCAGTATTTT.

V is TRBV4-1 and J is TRBJ1-5; D not certain. Germline lookup yields CDR1 MGHRA and CDR2 YSYEKL. V dropped 0 bases and J dropped 4 bases, with 13 bases sitting between them. The CDR3 has 16 amino acids. The CDR3 protein is CASSQDADYGNQPQHF. CDR3 coding DNA: TGCGCCAGCAGCCAAGATGCCGATTATGGGAATCAGCCCCAGCATTTT.

The rearrangement uses TRBV7-2 and TRBJ1-1; D not certain. Between the trimmed V and J ends, which lost 2 bases and 1 base, there was a span of 2 bases. The CDR3 has 12 residues. Looked up from germline, CDR1 is SGHTA and CDR2 is FQGNSA. CDR3 sequence reads: CASSLQNTEAFF. The CDR3 coding sequence is TGTGCCAGCAGCTTACAGAACACTGAAGCTTTCTTT. Using reference TRBV7-2 and TRBJ1-1 for the parts outside the CDR3, the full variable domain is GAGVSQSPSNKVTEKGKDVELRCDPISGHTALYWYRQSLGQGLEFLIYFQGNSAPDKSGLPSDRFSAERTGGSVSTLTIQRTQQEDSAVYLCASSLQNTEAFFGQGTRLTVV.

The chain links TRBV12-5 to TRBJ2-6, with D perhaps TRBD1 (5 bases). CDR1 and CDR2 from the germline V gene are LGHNT and FRNRAP. V dropped 2 bases and J dropped 4 bases, with 12 bases sitting between them. The CDR3 is 16 amino acids. The CDR3: CASGLNRPRGANVLTF. The CDR3 DNA reads TGTGCTAGTGGTTTGAACAGGCCGCGAGGGGCCAACGTCCTGACTTTC.

The CDR3 DNA is TGTGCCAGCAGCGTAGGAGGGGGATCGGATACGCAGTATTTT. Translated: CASSVGGGSDTQYF. The J gene is TRBJ2-3, the V gene TRBV9; tentatively, D is TRBD1 (6 bases). The germline V and J ends were trimmed by 0 bases and 6 bases, with 11 bases remaining between them. Looked up from germline, CDR1 is SGDLS and CDR2 is YYNGEE. CDR3 length: 14 residues.